This TCR beta chain originates from a study of blood T cell repertoires in COVID-19. Study-level information: From the United States, Italy and Spain came samples of acute and convalescent COVID-19. From T cells, B-cell-depleted T cells, or PBMCs came the material, which was cDNA or gDNA.

Per the original methods: Amplification of reference gene primers was used by the study to estimate nucleated cell counts. Produced via immunoSEQ multiplex PCR; TCRdb's table is partial and in-frame only. The V and J calls and the clone size are those of that table, but D and trimming were determined from the DNA. This table holds approximately 57,000 clones, roughly 82% found once. The germline V and J ends were trimmed by 4 bases and 5 bases, with 10 bases remaining between them. This CDR3 region has 12 residues. Germline V gene sequence: CDR1 SGHRS, CDR2 YFSETQ. This sequence joins TRBV5-1 and TRBJ2-7; D may be TRBD2 (6 bases). What was sequenced was peripheral blood. The TCR was taken from a woman of 80 years or more with acute or convalescent COVID-19. The CDR3 DNA sequence: TGCGCCAGCAGCCCGGAGGGTAACGAGCAGTACTTC. Protein product: CASSPEGNEQYF.